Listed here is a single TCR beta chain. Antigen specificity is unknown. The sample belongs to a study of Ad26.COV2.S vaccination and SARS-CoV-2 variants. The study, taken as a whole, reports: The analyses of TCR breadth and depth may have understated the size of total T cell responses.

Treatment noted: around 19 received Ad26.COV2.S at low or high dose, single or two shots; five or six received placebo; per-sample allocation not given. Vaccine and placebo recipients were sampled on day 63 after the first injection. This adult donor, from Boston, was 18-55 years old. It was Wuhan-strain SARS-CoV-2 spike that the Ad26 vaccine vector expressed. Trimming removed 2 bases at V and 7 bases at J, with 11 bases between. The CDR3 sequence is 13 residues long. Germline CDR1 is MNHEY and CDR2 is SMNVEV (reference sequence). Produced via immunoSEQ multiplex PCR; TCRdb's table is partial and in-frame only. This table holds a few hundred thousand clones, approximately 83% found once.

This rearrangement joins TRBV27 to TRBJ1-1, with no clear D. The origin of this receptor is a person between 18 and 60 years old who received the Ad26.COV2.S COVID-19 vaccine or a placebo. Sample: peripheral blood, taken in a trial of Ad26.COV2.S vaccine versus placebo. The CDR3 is CASSLDNIREAFF. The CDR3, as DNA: TGTGCCAGCAGTTTAGATAACATCCGTGAAGCTTTCTTT.